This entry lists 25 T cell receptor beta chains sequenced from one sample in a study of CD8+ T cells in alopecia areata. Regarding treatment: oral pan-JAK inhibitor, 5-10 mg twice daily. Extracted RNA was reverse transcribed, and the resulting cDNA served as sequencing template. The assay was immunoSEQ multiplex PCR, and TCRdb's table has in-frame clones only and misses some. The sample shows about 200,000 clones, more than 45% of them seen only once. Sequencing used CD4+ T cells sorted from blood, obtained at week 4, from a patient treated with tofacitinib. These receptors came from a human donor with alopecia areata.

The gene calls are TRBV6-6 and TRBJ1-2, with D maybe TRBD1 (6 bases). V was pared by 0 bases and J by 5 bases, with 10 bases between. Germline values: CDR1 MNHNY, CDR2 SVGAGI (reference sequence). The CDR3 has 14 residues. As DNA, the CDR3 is TGTGCCAGCAGTTACTCCGGTCAGGGGTATGGCTACACCTTC. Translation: CASSYSGQGYGYTF.

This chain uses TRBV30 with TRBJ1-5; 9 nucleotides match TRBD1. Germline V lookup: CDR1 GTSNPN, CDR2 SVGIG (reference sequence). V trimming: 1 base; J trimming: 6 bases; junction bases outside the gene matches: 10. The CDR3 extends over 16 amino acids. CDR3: CAWSAPRDRVGQPQHF. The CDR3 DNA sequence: TGTGCCTGGAGTGCCCCCCGGGACAGGGTAGGTCAGCCCCAGCATTTT.

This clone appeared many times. The CDR3 DNA is TGTGCCAGCTCGCGACTAGCGAAAGACGAGCAGTACTTC. This gives the protein CASSRLAKDEQYF. J is TRBJ2-7 and V is TRBV18; 8 positions match TRBD2. Germline CDR1 is KGHSH and CDR2 is LQKENI. The CDR3 spans 13 residues. Losses at the gene ends were 6 bases for V and 5 bases for J; bases not matched to a gene: 6.

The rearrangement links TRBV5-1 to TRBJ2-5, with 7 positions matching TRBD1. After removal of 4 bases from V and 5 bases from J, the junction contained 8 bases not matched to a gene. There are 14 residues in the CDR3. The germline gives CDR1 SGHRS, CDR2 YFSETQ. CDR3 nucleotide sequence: TGCGCCAGCAGCCCCTGGGACAGCCGGGAGACCCAGTACTTC. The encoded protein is CASSPWDSRETQYF.

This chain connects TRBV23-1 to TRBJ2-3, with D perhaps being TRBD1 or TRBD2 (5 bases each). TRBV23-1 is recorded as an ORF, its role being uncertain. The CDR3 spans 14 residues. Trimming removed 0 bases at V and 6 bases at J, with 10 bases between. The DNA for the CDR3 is TGCGCCAGCAGTCAATCCCAGGGAGTCGATACGCAGTATTTT. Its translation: CASSQSQGVDTQYF.

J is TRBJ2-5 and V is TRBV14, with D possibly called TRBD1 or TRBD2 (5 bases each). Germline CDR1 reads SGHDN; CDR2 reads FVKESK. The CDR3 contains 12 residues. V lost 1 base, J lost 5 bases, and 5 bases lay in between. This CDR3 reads CASSQGGETQYF. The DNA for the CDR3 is TGTGCCAGCAGCCAAGGGGGGGAGACCCAGTACTTC.

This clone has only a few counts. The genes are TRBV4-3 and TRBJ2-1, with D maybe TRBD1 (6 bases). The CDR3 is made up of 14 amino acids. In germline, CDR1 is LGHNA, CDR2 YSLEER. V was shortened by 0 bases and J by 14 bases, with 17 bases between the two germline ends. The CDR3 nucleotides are TGCGCCAGCAGCCAAGATCTCCGTGGTAGGGGGAAGTTCTTC. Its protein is CASSQDLRGRGKFF.

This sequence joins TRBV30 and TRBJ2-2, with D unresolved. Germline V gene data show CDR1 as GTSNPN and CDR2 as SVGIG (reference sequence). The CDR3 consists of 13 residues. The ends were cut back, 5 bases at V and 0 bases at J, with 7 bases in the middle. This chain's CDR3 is CAWARSNTGELFF. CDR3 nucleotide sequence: TGTGCCTGGGCTCGGTCGAACACCGGGGAGCTGTTTTTT. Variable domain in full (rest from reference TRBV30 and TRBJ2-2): SQTIHQWPATLVQPVGSPLSLECTVEGTSNPNLYWYRQAAGRGLQLLFYSVGIGQISSEVPQNLSASRPQDRQFILSSKKLLLSDSGFYLCAWARSNTGELFFGEGSRLTVL.

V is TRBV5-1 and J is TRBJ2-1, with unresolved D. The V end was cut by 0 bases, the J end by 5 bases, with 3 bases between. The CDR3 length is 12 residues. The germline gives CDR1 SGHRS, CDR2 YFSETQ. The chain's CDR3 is CASSLDHNEQFF. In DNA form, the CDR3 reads TGCGCCAGCAGCTTGGACCACAATGAGCAGTTCTTC.

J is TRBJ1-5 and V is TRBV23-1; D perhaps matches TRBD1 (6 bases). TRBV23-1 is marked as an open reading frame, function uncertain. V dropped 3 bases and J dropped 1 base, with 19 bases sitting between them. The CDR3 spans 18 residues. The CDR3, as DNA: TGCGCCAGCAGTCAGATCGAGAGTTGGACAGCAAGCAATCAGCCCCAGCATTTT. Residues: CASSQIESWTASNQPQHF.

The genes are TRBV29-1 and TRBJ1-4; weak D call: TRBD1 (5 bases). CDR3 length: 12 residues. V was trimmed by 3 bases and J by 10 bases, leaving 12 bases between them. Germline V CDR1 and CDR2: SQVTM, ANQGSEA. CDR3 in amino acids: CSVDSGTRKLFF. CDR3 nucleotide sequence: TGCAGCGTTGACTCAGGGACGCGAAAACTGTTTTTT.

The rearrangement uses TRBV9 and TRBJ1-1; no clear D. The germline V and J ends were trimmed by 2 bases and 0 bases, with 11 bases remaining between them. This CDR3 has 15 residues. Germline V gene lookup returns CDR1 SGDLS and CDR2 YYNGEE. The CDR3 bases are TGTGCCAGCAGCGTTGAGTCTACAATGAACACTGAAGCTTTCTTT. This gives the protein CASSVESTMNTEAFF.

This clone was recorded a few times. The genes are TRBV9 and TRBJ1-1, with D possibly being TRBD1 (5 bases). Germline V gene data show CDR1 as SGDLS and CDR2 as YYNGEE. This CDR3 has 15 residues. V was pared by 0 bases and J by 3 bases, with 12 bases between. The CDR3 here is CASSVEGLGDTEAFF. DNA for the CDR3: TGTGCCAGCAGCGTAGAGGGCCTGGGGGACACTGAAGCTTTCTTT.

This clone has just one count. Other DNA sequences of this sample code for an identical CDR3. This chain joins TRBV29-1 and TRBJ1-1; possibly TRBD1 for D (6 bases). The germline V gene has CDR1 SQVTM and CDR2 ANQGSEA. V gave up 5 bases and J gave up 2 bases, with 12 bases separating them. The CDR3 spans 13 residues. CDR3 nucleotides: TGCAGCGTTAGGGGGGTACTAAACACTGAAGCTTTCTTT. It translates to CSVRGVLNTEAFF.

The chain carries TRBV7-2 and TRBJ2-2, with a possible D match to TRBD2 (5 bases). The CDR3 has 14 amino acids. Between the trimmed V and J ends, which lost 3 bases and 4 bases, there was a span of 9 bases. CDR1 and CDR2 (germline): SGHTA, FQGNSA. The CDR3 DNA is TGTGCCAGCAGCTTTGTCCGGGGCACCGGGGAGCTGTTTTTT. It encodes CASSFVRGTGELFF. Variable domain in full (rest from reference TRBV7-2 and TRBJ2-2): GAGVSQSPSNKVTEKGKDVELRCDPISGHTALYWYRQSLGQGLEFLIYFQGNSAPDKSGLPSDRFSAERTGGSVSTLTIQRTQQEDSAVYLCASSFVRGTGELFFGEGSRLTVL.

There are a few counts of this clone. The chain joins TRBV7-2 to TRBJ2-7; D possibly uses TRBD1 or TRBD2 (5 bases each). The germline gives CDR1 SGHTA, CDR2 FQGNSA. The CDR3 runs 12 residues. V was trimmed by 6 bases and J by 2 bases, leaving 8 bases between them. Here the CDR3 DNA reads TGTGCCAGCAGGGTGGGGGCCTACGAGCAGTACTTC. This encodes CASRVGAYEQYF.

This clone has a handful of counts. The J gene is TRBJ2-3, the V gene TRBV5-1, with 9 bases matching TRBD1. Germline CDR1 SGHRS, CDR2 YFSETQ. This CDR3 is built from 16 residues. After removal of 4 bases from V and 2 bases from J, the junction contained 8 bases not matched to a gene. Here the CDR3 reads CASSPGQGFNTDTQYF. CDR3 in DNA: TGCGCCAGCAGCCCAGGACAGGGGTTCAACACAGATACGCAGTATTTT.

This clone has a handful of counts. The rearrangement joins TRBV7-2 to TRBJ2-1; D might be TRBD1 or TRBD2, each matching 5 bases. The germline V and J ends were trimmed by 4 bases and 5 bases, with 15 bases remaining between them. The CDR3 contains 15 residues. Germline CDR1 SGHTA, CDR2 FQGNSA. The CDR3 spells CASSSVLGVNNEQFF. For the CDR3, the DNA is TGTGCCAGCAGCTCTGTTTTGGGGGTGAACAATGAGCAGTTCTTC.

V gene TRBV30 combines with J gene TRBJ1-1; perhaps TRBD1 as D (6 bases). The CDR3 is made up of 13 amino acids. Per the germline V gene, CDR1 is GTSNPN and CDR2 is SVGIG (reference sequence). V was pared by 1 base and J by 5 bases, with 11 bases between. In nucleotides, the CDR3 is TGTGCCTGGAGTGGCAACAGGGATACTGAAGCTTTCTTT. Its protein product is CAWSGNRDTEAFF.

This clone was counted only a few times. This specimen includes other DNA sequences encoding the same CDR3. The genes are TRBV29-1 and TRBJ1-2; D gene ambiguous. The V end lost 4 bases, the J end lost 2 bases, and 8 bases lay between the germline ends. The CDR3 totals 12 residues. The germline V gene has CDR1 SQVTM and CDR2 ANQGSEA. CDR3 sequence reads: CSVGDTNYGYTF. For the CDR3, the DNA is TGCAGCGTTGGCGACACCAACTATGGCTACACCTTC.

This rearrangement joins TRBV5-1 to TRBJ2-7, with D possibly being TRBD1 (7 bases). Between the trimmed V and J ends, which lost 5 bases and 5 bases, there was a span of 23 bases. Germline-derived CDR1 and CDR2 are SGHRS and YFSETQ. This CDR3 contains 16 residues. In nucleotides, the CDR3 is TGCGCCAGCAGTTCTCTTAAAGCACAGGGGAGGAACGAGCAGTACTTC. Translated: CASSSLKAQGRNEQYF.

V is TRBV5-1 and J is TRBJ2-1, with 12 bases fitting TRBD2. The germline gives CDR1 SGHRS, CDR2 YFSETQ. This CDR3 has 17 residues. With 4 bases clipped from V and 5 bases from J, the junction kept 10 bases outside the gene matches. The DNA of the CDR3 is TGCGCCAGCAGCCGAACGACTAGCGGGGGCGAAAACAATGAGCAGTTCTTC. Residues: CASSRTTSGGENNEQFF.

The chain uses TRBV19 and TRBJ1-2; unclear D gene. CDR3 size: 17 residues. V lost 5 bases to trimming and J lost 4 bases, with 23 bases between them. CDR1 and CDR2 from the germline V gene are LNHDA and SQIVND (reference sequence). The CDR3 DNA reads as TGTGCCAGTAGTTCTCTCCCTGACGGGGTGCGCGCCTATGGCTACACCTTC. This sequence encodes CASSSLPDGVRAYGYTF.

Here the CDR3 DNA reads TGCGCCAGCAGCCAAGCCTACAGGGAGAATGAAAAACTGTTTTTT. It yields the protein CASSQAYRENEKLFF. The V call is TRBV4-3, the J call TRBJ1-4, with D perhaps TRBD1 (6 bases). V was cut by 1 base and J by 5 bases, with 11 bases left in between. This CDR3 has 15 residues. Germline V gene sequence: CDR1 LGHNA, CDR2 YSLEER.

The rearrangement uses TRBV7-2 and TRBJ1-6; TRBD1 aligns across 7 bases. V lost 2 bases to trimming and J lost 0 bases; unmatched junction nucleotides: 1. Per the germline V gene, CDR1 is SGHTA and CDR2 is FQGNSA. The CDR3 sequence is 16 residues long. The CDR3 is CASSLQGGSYNSPLHF. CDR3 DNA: TGTGCCAGCAGCTTACAGGGGGGCTCCTATAATTCACCCCTCCACTTT.